Listed below are T cell receptor beta chains from one sample, sequenced in a study of cytomegalovirus exposure and HLA in healthy donors. Sequenced by immunoSEQ multiplex PCR; TCRdb stores in-frame clones only, minus some. Among approximately 150,000 clones listed, over 75% were seen once. Input material: PBMCs. These TCRs come from a man in his forties in good health and CMV-seronegative. CDR3s include the opening cysteine and the closing phenylalanine or tryptophan. The order of the fields is CDR3 protein, J gene, D gene, V gene, clone size. The D gene is left open where the match is weak. Expanded clones get a size class; other rows say once, few or many, or leave the size out.

CDR3aa: CASSPRGSNQPQHF; j_gene: TRBJ1-5; d_gene: NA; v_gene: TRBV7-9; abundance: NA
CDR3aa: CASSPRRTPTGELFF; j_gene: TRBJ2-2; d_gene: NA; v_gene: TRBV5-6; abundance: NA
CDR3aa: CATSRLPQGMNTEAFF; j_gene: TRBJ1-1; d_gene: NA; v_gene: TRBV15; abundance: NA
CDR3aa: CATSREAGGGVENTESFF; j_gene: TRBJ1-1; d_gene: NA; v_gene: TRBV15; abundance: NA
CDR3aa: CASSPGVRYGYTF; j_gene: TRBJ1-2; d_gene: NA; v_gene: TRBV28; abundance: NA
CDR3aa: CAWTTGQGISEQYF; j_gene: TRBJ2-7; d_gene: TRBD1; v_gene: TRBV30; abundance: NA
CDR3aa: CASSLGTPGLGGNEQFF; j_gene: TRBJ2-1; d_gene: TRBD2; v_gene: TRBV7-8; abundance: NA
CDR3aa: CASSPGQDARPQHF; j_gene: TRBJ1-5; d_gene: TRBD1; v_gene: TRBV9; abundance: NA
CDR3aa: CASSFKQGADTQYF; j_gene: TRBJ2-3; d_gene: TRBD1; v_gene: TRBV5-1; abundance: few
CDR3aa: CAWSRPDTQYF; j_gene: TRBJ2-3; d_gene: NA; v_gene: TRBV30; abundance: NA
CDR3aa: CASSLGVYIFYEQYF; j_gene: TRBJ2-7; d_gene: NA; v_gene: TRBV7-2; abundance: few
CDR3aa: CASMGGGYEQYF; j_gene: TRBJ2-7; d_gene: NA; v_gene: TRBV7-2; abundance: NA
CDR3aa: CSVPEQGVNGYTF; j_gene: TRBJ1-2; d_gene: TRBD1; v_gene: TRBV29-1; abundance: once
CDR3aa: CASSLGGQGAKEQYF; j_gene: TRBJ2-7; d_gene: TRBD1; v_gene: TRBV7-2; abundance: NA
CDR3aa: CASRGSSYNSPLHF; j_gene: TRBJ1-6; d_gene: NA; v_gene: TRBV2; abundance: NA
CDR3aa: CASSLGQGSGNTIYF; j_gene: TRBJ1-3; d_gene: TRBD1; v_gene: TRBV11-1; abundance: NA
CDR3aa: CATSKGGAQGNTIYF; j_gene: TRBJ1-3; d_gene: TRBD1; v_gene: TRBV15; abundance: NA
CDR3aa: CASSRQGYEQYF; j_gene: TRBJ2-7; d_gene: TRBD1; v_gene: TRBV6-6; abundance: NA
CDR3aa: CASSKEGASEGNEQFF; j_gene: TRBJ2-1; d_gene: NA; v_gene: TRBV21-1; abundance: NA
CDR3aa: CAWSVRQQETQYF; j_gene: TRBJ2-5; d_gene: NA; v_gene: TRBV30; abundance: NA
CDR3aa: CASSSPGGQSFGEQYF; j_gene: TRBJ2-7; d_gene: NA; v_gene: TRBV7-2; abundance: NA
CDR3aa: CASSLGGGLATGEQFF; j_gene: TRBJ2-1; d_gene: TRBD2; v_gene: TRBV7-6; abundance: NA
CDR3aa: CASKNRDLTNYEQYF; j_gene: TRBJ2-7; d_gene: NA; v_gene: TRBV6-6; abundance: NA
CDR3aa: CAWSVRTGASGYTF; j_gene: TRBJ1-2; d_gene: TRBD1; v_gene: TRBV30; abundance: NA
CDR3aa: CASNFRRGYTGELFF; j_gene: TRBJ2-2; d_gene: NA; v_gene: TRBV27; abundance: NA
CDR3aa: CASSPRGGDTQYF; j_gene: TRBJ2-3; d_gene: TRBD2; v_gene: TRBV4-3; abundance: NA
CDR3aa: CASSSLGHQNTGELFF; j_gene: TRBJ2-2; d_gene: NA; v_gene: TRBV9; abundance: once
CDR3aa: CASSDRGGTDTQYF; j_gene: TRBJ2-3; d_gene: NA; v_gene: TRBV6-1; abundance: NA
CDR3aa: CASTHGVGRGETQYF; j_gene: TRBJ2-5; d_gene: NA; v_gene: TRBV5-6; abundance: NA
CDR3aa: CASSLEPGLASNEQFF; j_gene: TRBJ2-1; d_gene: TRBD2; v_gene: TRBV7-2; abundance: NA
CDR3aa: CASSLGQQPDTQYF; j_gene: TRBJ2-3; d_gene: TRBD1; v_gene: TRBV5-1; abundance: NA
CDR3aa: CASSVSRVNTEAFF; j_gene: TRBJ1-1; d_gene: NA; v_gene: TRBV2; abundance: once